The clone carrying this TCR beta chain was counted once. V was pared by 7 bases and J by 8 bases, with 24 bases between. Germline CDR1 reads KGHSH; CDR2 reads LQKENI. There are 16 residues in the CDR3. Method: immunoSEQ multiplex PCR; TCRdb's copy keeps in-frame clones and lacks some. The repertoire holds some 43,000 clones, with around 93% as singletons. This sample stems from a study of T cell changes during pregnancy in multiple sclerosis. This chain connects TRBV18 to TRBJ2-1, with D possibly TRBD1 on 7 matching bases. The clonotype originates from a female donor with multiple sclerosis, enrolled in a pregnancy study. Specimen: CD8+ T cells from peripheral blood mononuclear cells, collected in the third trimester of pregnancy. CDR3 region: CASFVGGGPRSDEQFF. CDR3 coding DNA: TGTGCCAGCTTCGTTGGAGGGGGCCCCCGTTCGGATGAGCAGTTCTTC.